Shown below are 16 T cell receptor beta chains from a single sample sequenced in a study of vaccination effects on CD4 cells after COVID-19. What these receptors recognize is not known. The method was immunoSEQ multiplex PCR; TCRdb's version includes in-frame clones alone and lacks a portion of them. The sample has 77,000 or so clones, 60% to 85% seen once. Antigen-specific CD4+ T cell clonotypes were called by their expansion after viral peptide-pool culture in ViraFEST. Researchers isolated CD4+ T cells once roughly nine days of culture had elapsed. None of these healthy vaccinees had been infected with SARS-CoV-2 before vaccination. The sample here was CD4+ T cells from PBMCs cultured with SARS-CoV-2 spike peptides, taken before COVID-19 vaccination. The origin of the receptors is a human donor who received a COVID-19 vaccine.

The chain carries TRBV5-4 and TRBJ2-5; a possible D gene is TRBD2 (5 bases). The V end lost 1 base, the J end lost 5 bases, and 15 bases lay between the germline ends. Germline values: CDR1 SGHNT, CDR2 YYREEE (reference sequence). The CDR3 spans 15 residues. CDR3 sequence: CASSLKTGDQETQYF. CDR3 in DNA: TGTGCCAGCAGCTTGAAGACCGGGGATCAGGAGACCCAGTACTTC.

The rearrangement uses TRBV7-2 and TRBJ2-3; 13 bases align to TRBD2. The CDR3 runs to 16 residues. Trimming at V came to 5 bases and at J to 4 bases, leaving 6 bases not matched to a gene. Germline CDR1 reads SGHTA; CDR2 reads FQGNSA. CDR3 loop: CASSQRLAGGPDTQYF. CDR3 nucleotides: TGTGCCAGCAGCCAACGACTAGCGGGGGGTCCAGATACGCAGTATTTT.

This rearrangement joins TRBV15 to TRBJ1-6; 9 positions agree with TRBD1. The germline V gene has CDR1 LNHNV and CDR2 YYDKDF (reference sequence). The ends lost 5 bases at V and 5 bases at J; junction bases unmatched: 1. This CDR3 comprises 14 residues. As DNA, the CDR3 is TGTGCCACCAGCCGGGACAGGGATAATTCACCCCTCCACTTT. Its protein product is CATSRDRDNSPLHF.

The J gene is TRBJ1-6, the V gene TRBV5-1; 7 positions agree with TRBD1. The CDR3 covers 15 residues. The germline gives CDR1 SGHRS, CDR2 YFSETQ. V gave up 0 bases and J gave up 7 bases; unmatched junction bases: 4. The CDR3 reads CASSLVPGQNSPLHF. The DNA for the CDR3 is TGCGCCAGCAGCTTGGTTCCGGGACAGAATTCACCCCTCCACTTT.

The chain couples TRBV11-1 to TRBJ2-5; 7 bases map to TRBD2. This CDR3 spans 14 amino acids. The germline gives CDR1 SGHAT, CDR2 FQDESV (reference sequence). V was pared by 5 bases and J by 4 bases, with 7 bases of the junction left unmatched. The CDR3 here is CASSLRPSGETQYF. DNA for the CDR3: TGTGCCAGCAGCCTACGGCCTAGCGGAGAGACCCAGTACTTC.

The chain is built from TRBV14 and TRBJ2-2, with 7 bases lining up with TRBD1. This CDR3 has 16 residues. V lost 2 bases to trimming and J lost 4 bases; unmatched junction nucleotides: 7. Germline lookup yields CDR1 SGHDN and CDR2 FVKESK. This chain's CDR3 is CASSQLQGLGTGELFF. The CDR3 DNA reads TGTGCCAGCAGCCAATTACAGGGGTTAGGCACCGGGGAGCTGTTTTTT.

The genes are TRBV28 and TRBJ2-3; TRBD1 or TRBD2 may be the D gene (6 bases each). The CDR3 length is 16 residues. Germline V gene sequence: CDR1 MDHEN, CDR2 SYDVKM. V was clipped by 3 bases and J by 2 bases, with 15 bases between them. The CDR3 nucleotides read TGTGCCAGCAGTTTCCAAGGGGGGTGGGACACAGATACGCAGTATTTT. Translated: CASSFQGGWDTDTQYF.

The chain couples TRBV6-5 to TRBJ1-1; no clear D gene. Germline-derived CDR1 and CDR2 are MNHEY and SVGAGI. There are 14 residues in the CDR3. V was pared by 2 bases and J by 4 bases, with 11 bases between. The CDR3 coding sequence is TGTGCCAGCAGTTACAGCCCTTTAGGCACTGAAGCTTTCTTT. The encoded protein is CASSYSPLGTEAFF.

The chain is built from TRBV7-9 and TRBJ2-2; the D is unclear. Trimming cost V 1 base and J 8 bases, with 11 bases left between them. The CDR3 is 14 amino acids. CDR1 SEHNR and CDR2 FQNEAQ come from the germline V gene (reference sequence). The CDR3 here is CASSLEVSAGELFF. The DNA for the CDR3 is TGTGCCAGCAGCTTAGAGGTCTCTGCGGGGGAGCTGTTTTTT.

This clone was seen just once. V usage is TRBV12-5 and J usage is TRBJ1-2; D is uncertain. This CDR3 has 13 amino acids. Trimming shortened V by 3 bases and J by 2 bases, and 7 bases separated the two germline ends. Germline-derived CDR1 and CDR2 are LGHNT and FRNRAP. The DNA of the CDR3 is TGTGCTAGTGGTTTCCACCAAAACTATGGCTACACCTTC. Residues: CASGFHQNYGYTF.

This chain connects TRBV4-1 to TRBJ2-5; TRBD1 matches 8 bases. This CDR3 has 18 residues. Unmatched junction bases numbered 17, after V lost 3 bases and J lost 5 bases. Germline CDR1 and CDR2: MGHRA and YSYEKL. The CDR3 coding sequence is TGCGCCAGCAGCCATGCTTTCCCTAGGGACAGGCGAGGTGAGACCCAGTACTTC. As protein: CASSHAFPRDRRGETQYF.

This chain links TRBV5-6 with TRBJ1-1; D unresolved. V was cut by 1 base and J by 1 base, with 14 bases left in between. Germline V gene sequence: CDR1 SGHDT, CDR2 YYEEEE. The CDR3 is made up of 16 amino acids. The CDR3 spells CASSLRAGSQNTEAFF. The DNA of the CDR3 is TGTGCCAGCAGCTTGAGGGCAGGCAGTCAGAACACTGAAGCTTTCTTT.

J is TRBJ1-3 and V is TRBV5-1, with D perhaps matching TRBD1 (5 bases). Germline CDR1 SGHRS, CDR2 YFSETQ. CDR3 size: 17 residues. Trimming removed 0 bases from V and 3 bases from J, with 16 bases in between. CDR3 region: CASSLVSLGTGGNTIYF. The CDR3 coding sequence is TGCGCCAGCAGCTTGGTCTCTTTAGGGACTGGTGGAAACACCATATATTTT.

The genes are TRBV6-5 and TRBJ2-5, with TRBD1 matching over 9 bases. V lost 6 bases and J lost 3; bases outside the gene matches: 5. Germline V gene sequence: CDR1 MNHEY, CDR2 SVGAGI. This CDR3 is built from 14 residues. The CDR3, as DNA: TGTGCCAGCAGCCGGGGACAGGGCGAAGAGACCCAGTACTTC. It is translated as CASSRGQGEETQYF.

The V and J genes are TRBV28 and TRBJ2-7, with a possible D match to TRBD1 (6 bases). Trimming stripped 8 bases from V and 7 bases from J, with 24 bases between. The length of the CDR3 is 15 residues. Germline loops: CDR1 MDHEN, CDR2 SYDVKM. The CDR3 protein is CASGTTTGTLREQYV. The CDR3 DNA is TGTGCCAGCGGGACAACGACCGGGACACTGAGGGAGCAGTACGTC.

The V call is TRBV27, the J call TRBJ1-1; the D is unclear. Germline V gene lookup returns CDR1 MNHEY and CDR2 SMNVEV (reference sequence). The V gene lost 3 bases and the J gene lost 1 base, with 6 bases spanning the gap. CDR3 size: 13 residues. The DNA of the CDR3 is TGTGCCAGCAGTTTTTCCAGGAACACTGAAGCTTTCTTT. Protein: CASSFSRNTEAFF.